This TCR beta chain was sequenced in a study of cytomegalovirus exposure and HLA in healthy donors (dated by TCRdb to 2015 to 2018). Study-wide context: In an earlier analysis of roughly 500 of the donors, 276 Gb of sequence data and 90 million to 120 million unique TCR beta sequences from about 190 million T cells were reported. Roughly 5 DR-DQ haplotypes were treated as single units for association and clustering because of strong linkage in the cohort. Every discovery cohort repertoire had been produced on one sequencing platform. To predict cytomegalovirus infection status, the study combined high-throughput TCR immunosequencing, statistical association of individual TCRs with disease status, and machine learning. Around 320 gigabases of sequencing data and approximately 85 million unique TCR sequences were included in an early release covering about 700 HLA-typed donors. The study used immunosequencing to profile the T cell repertoires of under 700 subjects and linked those repertoires to cytomegalovirus serostatus. A later genetic analysis used genome-wide SNP genotypes for about 65% of the 666 donors, treating that subset as a discovery cohort. Class I and class II HLA loci were covered by the typing at four-digit resolution. Donor age, sex, ethnicity and CMV serostatus were compiled together with the repertoire data. To decide whether each TCR beta V gene segment behaved as functional or pseudogenic, an earlier analysis of some 600 of the donors relied on high-throughput TCR beta sequencing. A later analysis re-analyzed previously published TCR beta repertoires from approximately 670 donors and added high-resolution HLA genotyping to study TCR occurrence patterns. Among 300 to 500 genotyped donors of the cohort, an average of roughly 230,000 unique TCR beta nucleotide sequences was sequenced per donor, of which 15% to 20% were non-productive. The aim of the study was to test whether cataloging public T cell receptors could identify signatures of past pathogen exposure. Among the roughly 400 genotyped donors, approximately 81% belonged to the genetic ancestry cluster associated with self-reported Caucasian donors. Typing coverage varied by locus: roughly 620-640 donors for A, B, C, DRB1 and DQB1; about 520 for DQA1; about 600 for DPA1; fewer than 480 for DPB1. In addition to the first cohort of about 650 subjects, a separate validation cohort of 120 different subjects was used. Rather than drawing on any new phenotypic data, the later analysis identified candidate immune exposures from TCR beta sequences and the way those sequences occurred across donors.

The cohort was made up of hundreds of healthy bone marrow donors. All cohort members were sampled while nominally healthy, although unrecorded immune exposures were likely present. CMV serostatus was positive for 250 to 300 and negative for about half of the 666 cohort members, and was not recorded for this donor. A peripheral blood sample was provided by each donor, and peripheral blood mononuclear cells were used for TCR beta sequencing. The Qiagen DNeasy Blood Extraction Kit was used to extract genomic DNA from the blood cell samples. This clone was seen a handful of times. Its specific antigen is unknown. No base quality values were provided; no much bigger clone lies one nucleotide off. Inclusive of the bounding cysteine and phenylalanine, the CDR3 is 14 residues long. This entry keeps only the CDR3 DNA: 42 bases, framed from base 1. The germline V gene (reference sequence) yields GTSNPN for CDR1 and SVGIG for CDR2. V is pruned by 2 bases and J by 1 base, leaving 4 bases of the junction without a gene match.

Libraries came from the immunoSEQ multiplex PCR assay. The multiplex PCR relied on a mix of 60 forward primers for TCR Vbeta segments and 13 reverse primers for TCR Jbeta segments. The CDR3 region of rearranged TCR beta genes was amplified from genomic DNA with a multiplex PCR assay. The amplified TCR beta libraries were sequenced on the Illumina HiSeq System as 87-base-pair reads. For the original study's pipeline: Across the 500 to 750 repertoires, a later analysis counted approximately 75 million unique TCR beta chains, 9.5 million to 13 million of which were shared by at least two donors. Raw reads were error-corrected and collapsed into unique sequences by a nearest-neighbor algorithm in which closely related sequences were merged to remove PCR and sequencing errors. Alignment of CDR3 sequences to IMGT reference sequences was used to assign V, D and J gene segments. For a sequence to be retained, a match of at least six nucleotides to both a V gene segment and a J gene segment was required. A rearrangement was called productive if the CDR3 had no stop codons and remained in frame with V and J, and every other rearrangement was called non-productive. CDR3 was defined according to IMGT convention as the region running from the second conserved V-encoded cysteine to the conserved J-encoded phenylalanine. The earlier analysis of approximately 590 of the donors excluded any sequence lacking an unambiguous match to a single V gene segment. In an earlier analysis of approximately 610 of the donors, V segments were called functional above 56.7% productive rearrangements and were called segregating when the between-donor standard deviation exceeded 5%. A statistical classification framework was developed to diagnose cytomegalovirus status using the catalog of TCR beta chain sequences. In a later analysis, TCR nucleotide sequences were compared against IMGT/GENE-DB human TR gene sequences so that V and J genes could be assigned. The TCRdist pipeline was used in a later analysis to assign CDR3 sequences and most-parsimonious VDJ recombination scenarios. In a later analysis, each TCR beta chain was defined by its CDR3 amino acid sequence together with its V-gene family, and reads without a unique V-gene family were excluded. To address suspected cross-contamination and a sequencing artifact, a later analysis removed 450 to 700 highly shared, low-generation-probability nucleotide sequences. In a later analysis, a clonal expansion index for each public chain was calculated from normalized within-repertoire ranks of inferred template counts. In a later analysis, generation probabilities were computed using a VDJ recombination model fitted to out-of-frame rearrangements, and the results were checked against IGoR. A later analysis scored TCR-TCR, TCR-HLA and TCR-CMV co-occurrence with hypergeometric tests, applying a repertoire-size bias correction to TCR pairs. In a later analysis, false discovery rates were estimated by permuting HLA or CMV assignments 20 times. In a later analysis, co-occurring TCRs were grouped using DBSCAN, with TCRdist sequence similarity added in when clustering inside HLA-allele-positive subsets. For co-occurrence clustering, repertoires with fewer than 30,000 or more than 120,000 public chains were excluded, along with four to six repertoires with anomalous nucleotide sharing. The clones in this table, taken by TCRdb from immuneACCESS, are in-frame only. Not every clone is retained; where verified, under half of the shortfall comes from an unresolved V gene, and the cause of the rest is unknown. V, J and clone size derive from that table, while D and trimming were established from the DNA sequence. Present in this sample are about 98,000 clones, approximately 64% of which were seen just once. The top ten clones comprise around 5% of the sample.

Findings and caveats that apply to the study as a whole: HLA typing was unavailable for some donors at each locus, so association tests used only the typed subset. According to the authors, the approach could potentially be generalized to other disease states and immunological phenotypes. Some IMGT-functional V segments, including TRBV6-2 and TRBV6-3, could not be distinguished by the 87-base-pair reads and were therefore excluded. A few of the identified cytomegalovirus-associated TCR beta chains were confirmed in vitro to be specific for cytomegalovirus antigens. A later analysis found that TCR association rates varied across HLA loci, with DRB1 alleles showing the most associated TCRs and HLA-C alleles the fewest. A later analysis found that HLA-associated TCR beta chains were more clonally expanded and had lower generation probabilities than equally common non-associated chains. Linkage disequilibrium might explain the correlated functional status among segregating V segments, but an unknown experimental factor could not be ruled out. In an earlier analysis of more than 450 of the donors, most TCR beta V segments were observed in productive rearrangements about 87% or about 30% of the time, broadly matching IMGT annotations. A later genetic analysis reported fewer N-insertions in productive TCRs among donors in an Asian-associated ancestry cluster than the roughly 700-donor mean. In both the original and validation cohorts, the classifier was reported to diagnose cytomegalovirus status with high specificity and sensitivity. CMV serostatus was the only immune exposure information available for the cohort. The presence/absence analyses assumed that sequencing depth was roughly uniform across donors, and that assumption may not be true. A further reported finding was that TCR beta sequences accurately predicted the HLA-A and HLA-B alleles for most subjects in the first cohort. The study gave a list of roughly 150 TCR beta chains associated with cytomegalovirus. This cohort had only TCR beta chains sequenced, and the lack of alpha or paired-chain data limited which features could be detected. A group of highly shared sequence variants was considered likely to be a technical artifact of the sequencing pipeline. A later analysis found that most CMV-associated TCR beta chains appeared HLA-restricted, with HLA associations seemingly driven largely by CMV exposure. Specific HLA alleles were associated with 15,000 to 20,000 TCR beta sequences at a false discovery rate of 0.05 in a later analysis. When HLA alleles, especially DR and DQ, strongly co-occurred, attributing TCR associations to individual alleles was difficult. Across donors, most TCR sequences were observed very rarely, whereas some public TCRs were present in many individuals. Because counts were too low, roughly 17 rarely observed V segments, including chromosome 9 orphons, were left out of the earlier analysis of 587 of the donors. In a later genetic analysis, a missense DCLRE1C variant was associated with V-gene and J-gene trimming of TCR beta chains, and the association was replicated in an independent cohort. A later analysis reported that several top co-occurrence clusters appeared linked to parvovirus B19, influenza, CMV and Epstein-Barr virus.

The sample was PBMCs. This clonotype originated in a human donor in good health. The receptor chain draws on TRBV30 and TRBJ1-1, and 7 bases in between align with TRBD1. This receptor has the CDR3 CAWSPTGKNTEAFF. In nucleotides, the sequence is TGTGCCTGGAGTCCGACAGGGAAGAACACTGAAGCTTTCTTT.